This T cell receptor beta chain was recorded in a study of PD-L1 blockade in urothelial cancer. Study-level information: Men with urothelial cancer arising in the bladder made up about 85% of the roughly 29 patients. Each blood sample yielded a median of 141,255 T cells.

The germline V gene has CDR1 MNHNS and CDR2 SASEGT. The CDR3 has 15 amino acids. With 3 bases clipped from V and 4 bases from J, the junction kept 2 bases outside the gene matches. The time point here: pretreatment peripheral blood. Sample numbers ranged from 1 to 8 per patient, encompassing pretreatment and on-treatment collections. In each PCR, synthetic TCR analog templates were spiked in. This table comes from immunoSEQ multiplex PCR, and its TCRdb copy is limited to in-frame clones, with some not included. The sample lists 70,000 to 85,000 clones, about nine tenths occurring once. This clonotype was sampled from a man between 65 and 79 years old with urothelial cancer. The chain uses TRBV6-1 and TRBJ2-5; 13 bases align to TRBD2. The specimen was PBMCs, collected around atezolizumab (anti-PD-L1) treatment. The CDR3 reads CASSEGLAGRETQYF. The CDR3 region has the DNA TGTGCCAGCAGTGAGGGACTAGCGGGAAGAGAGACCCAGTACTTC.